These 16 T cell receptor beta chains were sequenced from one sample in a study of blood T cell repertoires in COVID-19 (dated by TCRdb to 2020 to 2021). Library preparation used the immunoSEQ multiplex PCR assay. What TCRdb holds here is the immuneACCESS table cut down to in-frame rearrangements. Part of the clones is not present; checked against another copy, under half of the missing clones reflect an unresolved V gene, and the others are unexplained. This sample gives about 47,000 clones in total; 75% to 85% of them show up just once. The ten top clones hold 13% to 15% of the sample. Sample: peripheral blood. Receptor source: a human donor with acute or convalescent COVID-19. The donor label of this sample is uncertain.

The table lists this clone with a count of one. The chain combines TRBV24-1 with TRBJ2-5; D is perhaps TRBD1 (7 bases). The length of the CDR3 is 13 residues. Trimming took 7 bases from V and 3 from J, leaving 11 bases between them. Germline V gene sequence: CDR1 KGHDR, CDR2 SFDVKD. CDR3 residues: CATREGAKETQYF. Written as DNA, the CDR3 is TGTGCCACCAGGGAGGGGGCGAAAGAGACCCAGTACTTC.

This clone occurred a few times. This rearrangement joins TRBV29-1 to TRBJ1-2; no definite D call. Germline assignment: CDR1 SQVTM and CDR2 ANQGSEA. V lost 3 bases and J 6 bases, leaving 14 bases between the germline ends. This CDR3 is 13 amino acids long. The CDR3 loop is CSVDFGGINGYTF. The CDR3 DNA sequence: TGCAGCGTTGATTTCGGAGGAATAAATGGCTACACCTTC.

The rearrangement links TRBV3-1 (or the pseudogene TRBV3-2) to TRBJ1-3, with a weak D call TRBD1 (5 bases). V lost 3 bases and J 1 base, leaving 19 bases between the germline ends. The CDR3 covers 18 residues. In germline, CDR1 is LGHDT, CDR2 YNNKEL (reference sequence). The CDR3: CASSHLLGGVGSGNTIYF. Written as DNA, the CDR3 is TGTGCCAGCAGCCACCTCCTTGGAGGGGTAGGGTCTGGAAACACCATATATTTT.

The chain combines TRBV11-2 with TRBJ1-3; a possible D gene is TRBD1 (5 bases). Germline values: CDR1 SGHAT, CDR2 FQNNGV. This CDR3 has 17 amino acids. Trimming pared 1 base from V and 0 bases from J, leaving 13 bases between. The CDR3, as DNA: TGTGCCAGCAGCTTAGTCCACAGGAGAAGCTCTGGAAACACCATATATTTT. Protein: CASSLVHRRSSGNTIYF. Looking up the rest from reference TRBV11-2 and TRBJ1-3 gives the full variable domain: EAGVAQSPRYKIIEKRQSVAFWCNPISGHATLYWYQQILGQGPKLLIQFQNNGVVDDSQLPKDRFSAERLKGVDSTLKIQPAKLEDSAVYLCASSLVHRRSSGNTIYFGEGSWLTVV.

The chain has TRBV28 and TRBJ1-1, with 7 bases matching TRBD1. Losses at the gene ends were 3 bases for V and 9 bases for J; bases not matched to a gene: 13. This CDR3 contains 15 residues. Germline values: CDR1 MDHEN, CDR2 SYDVKM. In nucleotides, the CDR3 is TGTGCCAGCAGTTTCCCTGGGACAGCCCGGCCTAAAGCTTTCTTT. It codes for CASSFPGTARPKAFF.

The chain carries TRBV2 and TRBJ2-2, with D possibly being TRBD2 (5 bases). Germline loops: CDR1 SNHLY, CDR2 FYNNEI. Trimming cost V 6 bases and J 7 bases, with 6 bases left between them. The length of the CDR3 is 11 residues. The CDR3 reads CASRGDGELFF. DNA for the CDR3: TGTGCCAGCAGGGGAGACGGGGAGCTGTTTTTT.

This clone was seen a single time. The CDR3 region has the DNA TGTGCCAGCAGACTAGGACAGGGGGCTAACTATGGCTACACCTTC. This sequence encodes CASRLGQGANYGYTF. This sequence joins TRBV27 and TRBJ1-2, with 10 nucleotides matching TRBD1. Unmatched junction bases numbered 4, after V lost 6 bases and J lost 0 bases. CDR3 size: 15 residues. In germline, CDR1 is MNHEY, CDR2 SMNVEV (reference sequence).

Written as DNA, the CDR3 is TGTGCCAGCTCACCACAGGGGCCCCCTAATTCACCCCTCCACTTT. Encoded protein: CASSPQGPPNSPLHF. The chain joins TRBV18 to TRBJ1-6, with D perhaps TRBD1 (5 bases). V was trimmed by 1 base and J by 6 bases, leaving 10 bases between them. The CDR3 spans 15 residues. Per the germline V gene, CDR1 is KGHSH and CDR2 is LQKENI.

The rearrangement uses TRBV19 and TRBJ2-1; possibly TRBD2 for D (5 bases). This CDR3 contains 13 residues. Germline CDR1 is LNHDA and CDR2 is SQIVND (reference sequence). Trimming stripped 11 bases from V and 0 bases from J, with 11 bases between. The CDR3 protein is CASGESSYNEQFF. The CDR3 bases are TGTGCCTCTGGGGAGAGCTCCTACAATGAGCAGTTCTTC.

This sequence joins TRBV28 and TRBJ2-6; TRBD2 might be the D (5 bases). V shed 6 bases and J shed 2 bases, with 20 bases lying between them. The CDR3 has 18 amino acids. Germline V lookup: CDR1 MDHEN, CDR2 SYDVKM. Written as DNA, the CDR3 is TGTGCCAGCAGCCCCACCGGTCGGGCGGGTACTGGGGCCAACGTCCTGACTTTC. Translated: CASSPTGRAGTGANVLTF.

V usage is TRBV2 and J usage is TRBJ2-1, with D possibly TRBD2 on 6 matching bases. Germline values: CDR1 SNHLY, CDR2 FYNNEI. V lost 1 base and J lost 15, with 16 bases in between. CDR3 size: 13 residues. CDR3 nucleotides: TGTGCCAGCAGTGAAGAAATGGAGGGCCTCATGTTCTTC. It yields the protein CASSEEMEGLMFF.

The chain is built from TRBV3-1 (or the pseudogene TRBV3-2) and TRBJ2-3; D gene ambiguous. Germline loops: CDR1 LGHDT, CDR2 YNNKEL (reference sequence). V shed 2 bases and J shed 11 bases, with 17 bases lying between them. The CDR3 sequence is 14 residues long. CDR3 region: CASSQPYLPQRQYF. DNA of the CDR3: TGTGCCAGCAGCCAACCTTACCTGCCCCAGCGGCAGTATTTT.

The chain recombines TRBV13 with TRBJ2-7; D is unresolved. CDR3 length equals 13 residues. The ends were cut back, 0 bases at V and 1 base at J, with 4 bases in the middle. Germline V gene data show CDR1 as PRHDT and CDR2 as FYEKMQ (reference sequence). The CDR3 loop is CASSLGQSYEQYF. CDR3 in DNA: TGTGCCAGCAGCTTAGGACAGTCCTACGAGCAGTACTTC.

This clone was picked up one time. This chain uses TRBV3-1 (or the pseudogene TRBV3-2) with TRBJ2-3; TRBD2 is a possible D gene (6 bases). Germline V gene data show CDR1 as LGHDT and CDR2 as YNNKEL (reference sequence). Between the trimmed V and J ends, which lost 3 bases and 4 bases, there was a span of 17 bases. The CDR3 has 16 residues. CDR3 DNA: TGTGCCAGCAGCCATGCCGGGACTTACCTGCCAGATACGCAGTATTTT. Translation gives CASSHAGTYLPDTQYF.

The rearrangement uses TRBV3-1 (or the pseudogene TRBV3-2) and TRBJ2-1; 7 bases fit TRBD2. Trimming removed 4 bases from V and 5 bases from J; junction bases left unmatched: 5. Germline V gene data show CDR1 as LGHDT and CDR2 as YNNKEL (reference sequence). This CDR3 is built from 14 residues. The CDR3 nucleotides read TGTGCCAGCAGCCGCGGGGAGGGGAACAATGAGCAGTTCTTC. Translated, it gives CASSRGEGNNEQFF.

The chain is built from TRBV7-2 and TRBJ1-1, with D uncertain. The V end lost 8 bases, the J end lost 1 base, and 14 bases lay between the germline ends. This CDR3 region has 14 residues. Germline loops: CDR1 SGHTA, CDR2 FQGNSA. In DNA, the CDR3 is TGTGCCAGCCCGACTGCTGAAGGGAACACTGAAGCTTTCTTT. This codes for CASPTAEGNTEAFF.